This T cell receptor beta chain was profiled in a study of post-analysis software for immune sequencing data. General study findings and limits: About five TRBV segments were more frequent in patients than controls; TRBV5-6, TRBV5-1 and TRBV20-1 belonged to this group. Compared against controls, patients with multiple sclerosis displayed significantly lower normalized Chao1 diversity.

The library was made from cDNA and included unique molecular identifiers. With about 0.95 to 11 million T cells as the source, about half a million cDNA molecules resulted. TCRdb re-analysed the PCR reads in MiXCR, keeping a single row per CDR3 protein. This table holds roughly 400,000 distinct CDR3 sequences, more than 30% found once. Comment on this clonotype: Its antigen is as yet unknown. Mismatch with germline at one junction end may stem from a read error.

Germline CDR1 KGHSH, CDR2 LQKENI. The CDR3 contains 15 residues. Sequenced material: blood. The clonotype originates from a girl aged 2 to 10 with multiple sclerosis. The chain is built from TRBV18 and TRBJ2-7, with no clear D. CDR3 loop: CASPPPKVDSYEQYF. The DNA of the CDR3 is TGTGCCAGCCCACCACCTAAGGTTGACTCCTACGAGCAGTACTTC. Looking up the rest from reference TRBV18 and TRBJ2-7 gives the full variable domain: NAGVMQNPRHLVRRRGQEARLRCSPMKGHSHVYWYRQLPEEGLKFMVYLQKENIIDESGMPKERFSAEFPKEGPSILRIQQVVRGDSAAYFCASPPPKVDSYEQYFGPGTRLTVT.